These T cell receptor beta chains were read from a single sample in a study of T cells in localized non-small cell lung cancer. Clones were read by immunoSEQ multiplex PCR, and TCRdb kept only the in-frame ones, dropping some. The sample lists 70,000 to 100,000 clones; 65% to 85% were seen once. The sample here was peripheral blood, taken before any cancer treatment. The receptors shown here come from a female donor of 60 years or more with stage I lung adenocarcinoma. Both conserved end residues are part of each CDR3. The D gene is left open where the match is weak. Only part of the rows carry a size: once, few, many, or a class if the clone is expanded.

v_gene	j_gene	abundance	d_gene	CDR3aa	CDR3nt
TRBV10-3	TRBJ2-2	NA	NA	CAISEPDYNTGELFF	TGTGCCATCAGTGAGCCAGACTATAACACCGGGGAGCTGTTTTTT
TRBV6-1	TRBJ1-1	many	TRBD1	CASSEALTGWLNTEAFF	TGTGCCAGCAGTGAAGCCTTGACAGGGTGGTTGAACACTGAAGCTTTCTTT
TRBV27	TRBJ2-7	NA	NA	CASRNRAYEQYF	TGTGCCAGCAGAAACAGAGCCTACGAGCAGTACTTC
TRBV18	TRBJ1-1	NA	TRBD1	CASSPGQGASFNTEAFF	TGTGCCAGCTCGCCCGGACAGGGGGCCTCCTTTAACACTGAAGCTTTCTTT
TRBV9	TRBJ1-2	NA	NA	CASSVGQGSNGYTF	TGTGCCAGCAGCGTAGGGCAGGGCAGTAATGGCTACACCTTC
TRBV2	TRBJ1-5	NA	TRBD1	CASSENRGNSQPQHF	TGTGCCAGCAGTGAGAACAGGGGAAATAGTCAGCCCCAGCATTTT
TRBV29-1	TRBJ2-3	once	NA	CSVPRGTDTQYF	TGCAGCGTCCCTCGAGGAACAGATACGCAGTATTTT
TRBV13	TRBJ1-3	NA	NA	CASSPPTGSSGNTIYF	TGTGCCAGCAGCCCGCCGACAGGTTCGTCTGGAAACACCATATATTTT
TRBV30	TRBJ1-4	NA	NA	CASRWGATEKLFF	TGTGCCTCGCGATGGGGGGCGACTGAAAAACTGTTTTTT
TRBV19	TRBJ1-3	NA	NA	CASSIAPTSGNTIYF	TGTGCCAGTAGTATAGCGCCGACCTCTGGAAACACCATATATTTT
TRBV4-1	TRBJ1-1	few	TRBD1	CASSQEGTASYTEAFF	TGCGCCAGCAGCCAAGAAGGGACAGCTTCTTACACTGAAGCTTTCTTT